This TCR beta chain was obtained from a study of blood T cell repertoires in COVID-19. The assay was immunoSEQ multiplex PCR, and TCRdb's table has in-frame clones only and misses some. This repertoire shows 150,000 to 200,000 clones, about four fifths found once; its top ten account for roughly 9.6%. Trimming removed 5 bases from V and 8 bases from J, with 16 bases in between. Looked up from germline, CDR1 is PRHDT and CDR2 is FYEKMQ (reference sequence). This CDR3 is built from 14 residues. Those enrolled, adults aged roughly 18 to 95 years, came from about two dozen US areas. Donors in Cohort 3 who had recovered were those with two negative PCRs, healthcare professional clearance, or resolution of their symptoms.

The source material was PBMCs or T cells enriched from blood (not recorded which). The clonotype originates from a middle-aged man who had recovered from COVID-19. The chain employs TRBV13 and TRBJ2-1, with a weak D call TRBD1 (7 bases). CDR3 in DNA: TGTGCCAGCAGCCGAGGAGGGGGCCTCGATGAGCAGTTCTTC. Encoded protein: CASSRGGGLDEQFF.